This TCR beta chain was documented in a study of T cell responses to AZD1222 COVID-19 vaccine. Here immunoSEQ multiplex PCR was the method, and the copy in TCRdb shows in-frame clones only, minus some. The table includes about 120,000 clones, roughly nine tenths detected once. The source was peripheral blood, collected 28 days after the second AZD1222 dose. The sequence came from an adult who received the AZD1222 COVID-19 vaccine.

The CDR3 DNA is TGTGCCAGTACCCTCGGGACTAGCGGGAGTGCGCTCTTCGCCGGGGAGCTGTTTTTT. It specifies CASTLGTSGSALFAGELFF. The chain carries TRBV19 and TRBJ2-2; 14 nucleotides match TRBD2. The CDR3 is 19 amino acids. Germline-derived CDR1 and CDR2 are LNHDA and SQIVND (reference sequence). V trimming: 7 bases; J trimming: 6 bases; junction bases outside the gene matches: 16.